Below, 28 T cell receptor beta chains from the same sample are listed, as sequenced in a study of blood T cell repertoires in COVID-19. Sequencing was performed with immunoSEQ multiplex PCR; in TCRdb, only in-frame clones are kept and a portion is missing. Here the sample spans 250,000 to 300,000 clones, around four fifths being singletons. Source material: peripheral blood. The receptor set was obtained from an elderly man with acute or convalescent COVID-19.

The rearrangement joins TRBV3-1 (or the pseudogene TRBV3-2) to TRBJ2-7; 9 bases are a match to TRBD1. This CDR3 has 16 residues. After removal of 3 bases from V and 6 bases from J, the junction contained 12 bases not matched to a gene. Germline V gives CDR1 LGHDT, CDR2 YNNKEL (reference sequence). The CDR3 sequence: CASSHDTTGGSGEQYF. The CDR3 nucleotides read TGTGCCAGCAGCCACGATACTACAGGGGGCTCGGGCGAGCAGTACTTC.

This clone was counted a few times. The chain couples TRBV7-9 to TRBJ2-3, with a tentative D call TRBD2 (5 bases). Germline V lookup: CDR1 SEHNR, CDR2 FQNEAQ (reference sequence). Trimming pared 2 bases from V and 1 base from J, leaving 7 bases between. The CDR3 consists of 14 residues. The CDR3 here is CASSLQLGTDTQYF. CDR3 sequence (DNA): TGTGCCAGCAGCTTACAACTAGGCACAGATACGCAGTATTTT.

This clone has only one observation. The gene calls are TRBV6-4 and TRBJ2-2; TRBD1 aligns across 7 bases. V was pared by 10 bases and J by 1 base, with 12 bases of the junction left unmatched. Per germline, CDR1 MRHNA and CDR2 SNTAGT. The CDR3 consists of 16 residues. The CDR3 protein is CATQARGQMNTGELFF. DNA of the CDR3: TGTGCCACCCAAGCCCGGGGACAGATGAACACCGGGGAGCTGTTTTTT.

This clone was recorded a few times. This chain uses TRBV19 with TRBJ2-6, with 9 bases identical to TRBD1. The V and J ends lost 0 bases and 0 bases, in that order; junction bases with no gene match: 6. Germline V lookup: CDR1 LNHDA, CDR2 SQIVND (reference sequence). The CDR3 contains 19 residues. The CDR3, as DNA: TGTGCCAGTAGTATAGATTTAGGGACAGGGCTCTCTGGGGCCAACGTCCTGACTTTC. Translation: CASSIDLGTGLSGANVLTF.

The gene calls are TRBV28 and TRBJ2-1; TRBD2 might be the D (5 bases). With 7 bases removed from V and 6 bases from J, the gap between germline ends came to 10 bases. CDR3 length equals 12 residues. The germline V gene encodes CDR1 MDHEN and CDR2 SYDVKM. The CDR3 DNA is TGTGCCAGCATTGGTAGCGCCAATGAGCAGTTCTTC. Its protein product is CASIGSANEQFF.

The gene calls are TRBV5-1 and TRBJ2-7, with 9 nucleotides matching TRBD1. There are 15 residues in the CDR3. Germline V gene data show CDR1 as SGHRS and CDR2 as YFSETQ. V shed 4 bases, J shed 4 bases, and the junction held 9 bases outside the gene matches. The CDR3 loop is CASSPLWDRVYEQYF. The CDR3 DNA is TGCGCCAGCAGCCCACTTTGGGACAGGGTGTACGAGCAGTACTTC.

This chain connects TRBV14 to TRBJ1-3; unclear D gene. V was trimmed by 1 base and J by 0 bases, leaving 4 bases between them. The CDR3 contains 14 residues. Germline V gene sequence: CDR1 SGHDN, CDR2 FVKESK. The CDR3 is CASSQAGSGNTIYF. CDR3 DNA sequence: TGTGCCAGCAGCCAAGCGGGCTCTGGAAACACCATATATTTT.

A single count supports this clone. This chain joins TRBV10-3 and TRBJ2-1; TRBD2 aligns across 9 bases. Germline lookup yields CDR1 ENHRY and CDR2 SYGVKD. The CDR3 is 17 amino acids. The J segment lost 2 bases and the V segment lost 4 bases, leaving 9 bases of the junction unmatched. The CDR3 bases are TGTGCCATCAGTGGGAGGAGAGGACTAGCGCCCTACAATGAGCAGTTCTTC. It translates to CAISGRRGLAPYNEQFF.

The chain recombines TRBV6-5 with TRBJ2-2; 10 nucleotides match TRBD1. The V gene end was trimmed by 6 bases and the J gene end by 7 bases; junction bases not matched to a gene: 2. This CDR3 is built from 13 residues. The germline V gene has CDR1 MNHEY and CDR2 SVGAGI. This chain's CDR3 is CASRGQGIGELFF. DNA for the CDR3: TGTGCCAGCAGGGGACAGGGGATCGGGGAGCTGTTTTTT.

This sequence joins TRBV3-1 (or the pseudogene TRBV3-2) and TRBJ2-1; tentatively, D is TRBD1 (6 bases). Deletions cut 5 bases from V and 0 bases from J, with 14 bases between. Germline CDR1 is LGHDT and CDR2 is YNNKEL (reference sequence). The CDR3 extends over 16 amino acids. CDR3 sequence (DNA): TGTGCCAGCAGCGTACTTACAGGGCGCTCCTACAATGAGCAGTTCTTC. It is translated as CASSVLTGRSYNEQFF.

Only one count was recorded for this clone. J is TRBJ2-1 and V is TRBV5-1, with TRBD1 matching over 7 bases. The CDR3 runs to 15 residues. The junction had 10 bases not matched to a gene; V was cut back by 0 bases and J by 10 bases. Germline V gene lookup returns CDR1 SGHRS and CDR2 YFSETQ. CDR3 DNA: TGCGCCAGCAGCTTGGATACAGGGGCACTGGGAGAGCAGTTCTTC. Translation gives CASSLDTGALGEQFF.

This rearrangement joins TRBV4-2 to TRBJ2-1, with a possible D match to TRBD2 (5 bases). The ends were cut back, 4 bases at V and 3 bases at J, with 10 bases in the middle. CDR3 length: 14 residues. The germline V gene has CDR1 LGHNA and CDR2 YNFKEQ. The CDR3 region has the DNA TGTGCCAGCAGCCCGAGCGGATTCTACAATGAGCAGTTCTTC. It is translated as CASSPSGFYNEQFF.

Concerning this clone: This sample includes further DNA sequences coding for the same CDR3. The rearrangement joins TRBV29-1 to TRBJ2-5, with 7 positions matching TRBD1. Per germline, CDR1 SQVTM and CDR2 ANQGSEA. Trimming at V came to 2 bases and at J to 5 bases, leaving 5 bases not matched to a gene. The CDR3 has 13 residues. CDR3 DNA: TGCAGCGTTGAAAGGGGGCTCGGGGAGACCCAGTACTTC. Translation gives CSVERGLGETQYF.

CDR3 sequence: CASFPKRGGTGELFF. As DNA, the CDR3 is TGTGCCAGCTTTCCAAAGCGGGGGGGAACCGGGGAGCTGTTTTTT. The V gene is TRBV7-9, the J gene TRBJ2-2; 10 nucleotides match TRBD2. Germline assignment: CDR1 SEHNR and CDR2 FQNEAQ (reference sequence). The CDR3 consists of 15 residues. V lost 8 bases to trimming and J lost 5 bases; unmatched junction nucleotides: 8.

The V and J genes are TRBV2 and TRBJ2-5; 10 bases match TRBD2. Losses at the gene ends were 5 bases for V and 4 bases for J; bases not matched to a gene: 7. CDR1 and CDR2 from the germline V gene are SNHLY and FYNNEI. This CDR3 has 15 residues. The CDR3 is CASSRVGLASETQYF. CDR3 nucleotides: TGTGCCAGCAGTAGGGTGGGACTAGCGTCAGAGACCCAGTACTTC.

The gene calls are TRBV19 and TRBJ1-2, with TRBD1 matching 9 bases. Trimming removed 6 bases from V and 8 bases from J; junction bases left unmatched: 10. The CDR3 contains 14 residues. Germline V gene data show CDR1 as LNHDA and CDR2 as SQIVND (reference sequence). The CDR3 coding sequence is TGTGCCAGTAGGGACAGGGGAGAGACGAGAGGCTACACCTTC. This encodes CASRDRGETRGYTF.

This sequence joins TRBV30 and TRBJ1-3; D is unclear. With 3 bases removed from V and 0 bases from J, the gap between germline ends came to 12 bases. Per germline, CDR1 GTSNPN and CDR2 SVGIG (reference sequence). CDR3 length: 15 residues. This CDR3 reads CAWRPTPTSGNTIYF. The DNA for the CDR3 is TGTGCCTGGAGGCCCACTCCAACCTCTGGAAACACCATATATTTT.

J is TRBJ2-7 and V is TRBV18; D is possibly TRBD2 (5 bases). CDR1 is KGHSH, CDR2 LQKENI, per germline. The CDR3 has 15 residues. Trimming left V 2 bases short and J 5 bases short, with 16 bases between. CDR3 in amino acids: CASSPVSSLGDEQYF. CDR3 DNA sequence: TGTGCCAGCTCACCAGTCAGCAGTTTGGGAGACGAGCAGTACTTC.

Points on this clone: In the same sample, other DNA sequences code for this CDR3. This chain uses TRBV3-1 (or the pseudogene TRBV3-2) with TRBJ2-5; D gene unclear. The CDR3 has 11 amino acids. CDR1 and CDR2 (germline): LGHDT, YNNKEL (reference sequence). With 4 bases removed from V and 4 bases from J, the gap between germline ends came to 4 bases. CDR3 bases: TGTGCCAGCAGCCTATTAGAGACCCAGTACTTC. It specifies CASSLLETQYF.

The chain uses TRBV27 and TRBJ1-1, with 8 bases lining up with TRBD1. This CDR3 has 15 residues. V dropped 3 bases and J dropped 5; count of bases not matched to a gene: 8. CDR1 and CDR2 from the germline V gene are MNHEY and SMNVEV (reference sequence). CDR3 sequence reads: CASSFGTGRGTEAFF. The CDR3 nucleotides read TGTGCCAGCAGTTTTGGGACAGGCCGGGGTACTGAAGCTTTCTTT.

The rearrangement uses TRBV19 and TRBJ2-2; 10 bases are a match to TRBD2. Germline trimming cut 8 bases from V and 4 bases from J; bases unmatched to any gene: 7. The CDR3 loop spans 15 amino acids. Germline V gene sequence: CDR1 LNHDA, CDR2 SQIVND (reference sequence). This CDR3 is CASALLAGSTGELFF. CDR3 bases: TGTGCCAGTGCTCTACTAGCGGGGAGCACCGGGGAGCTGTTTTTT.

This clone was recorded once. The chain combines TRBV18 with TRBJ1-5, with D possibly TRBD1 on 6 matching bases. From germline, CDR1 is KGHSH and CDR2 LQKENI. V was shortened by 3 bases and J by 4 bases, with 10 bases between the two germline ends. The CDR3 has 14 amino acids. The CDR3, as DNA: TGTGCCAGCTCACCGGTACAGGGTAATCAGCCCCAGCATTTT. It codes for CASSPVQGNQPQHF.

V is TRBV5-4 and J is TRBJ1-3; D is perhaps TRBD1 (5 bases). The ends were cut back, 0 bases at V and 6 bases at J, with 13 bases in the middle. This CDR3 spans 15 amino acids. Germline values: CDR1 SGHNT, CDR2 YYREEE (reference sequence). Written as DNA, the CDR3 is TGTGCCAGCAGCTTGGACCCAGGGCCTAAAAACACCATATATTTT. As protein: CASSLDPGPKNTIYF. The variable domain in full, with the rest retrieved from reference TRBV5-4 and TRBJ1-3, is ETGVTQSPTHLIKTRGQQVTLRCSSQSGHNTVSWYQQALGQGPQFIFQYYREEENGRGNFPPRFSGLQFPNYSSELNVNALELDDSALYLCASSLDPGPKNTIYFGEGSWLTVV.

V usage is TRBV12-2 and J usage is TRBJ2-3; the DNA was not used to check the table's D call, TRBD1. TRBV12-2 is a recognized pseudogene. The CDR3 is made up of 18 amino acids. In nucleotides, the CDR3 is TGTGCAAGTCGCTTAGCAACTAAGACAGTTGGGTGTGCAGATACGCAGTATTTT. This codes for CASRLATKTVGCADTQYF.

The chain links TRBV7-3 to TRBJ2-2, with TRBD2 identical over 7 bases. CDR1 SGHTA and CDR2 FQGTGA come from the germline V gene. Unmatched junction bases numbered 3, after V lost 3 bases and J lost 5 bases. CDR3 length: 14 amino acids. CDR3 bases: TGTGCCAGCAGCTTGGTTAGCGGGACCGGGGAGCTGTTTTTT. It codes for CASSLVSGTGELFF.

The chain links TRBV6-6 to TRBJ1-5; no clear D. V was trimmed by 11 bases and J by 7 bases, leaving 15 bases between them. There are 12 residues in the CDR3. Germline V gene data show CDR1 as MNHNY and CDR2 as SVGAGI (reference sequence). Written as DNA, the CDR3 is TGTGCCGGAGGGAGGGATGGACAGCCCCAGCATTTT. Translated: CAGGRDGQPQHF.

The chain combines TRBV3-1 (or the pseudogene TRBV3-2) with TRBJ2-7, with D possibly TRBD1 on 5 matching bases. The V end lost 3 bases, the J end lost 2 bases, and 8 bases lay between the germline ends. Germline V gene data show CDR1 as LGHDT and CDR2 as YNNKEL (reference sequence). The CDR3 covers 13 residues. The DNA for the CDR3 is TGTGCCAGCAGCCAGCAGGGTACCTACGAGCAGTACTTC. Residues: CASSQQGTYEQYF.

Notes on this clone: Other DNA sequences of this sample code for an identical CDR3. The chain uses TRBV6-5 and TRBJ2-5, with 8 bases that match TRBD1. The germline V gene encodes CDR1 MNHEY and CDR2 SVGAGI. V lost 0 bases to trimming and J lost 5 bases; unmatched junction nucleotides: 2. This CDR3 is 14 amino acids long. The CDR3 protein is CASSYSTGVETQYF. The CDR3 nucleotides are TGTGCCAGCAGTTACTCGACAGGGGTCGAGACCCAGTACTTC.